What follows are 17 T cell receptor beta chains derived from one specimen sequenced in a study of CD8+ T cells in alopecia areata. Sorting of pooled cutaneous lymph node cells used CD4, CD8alpha, NKG2D, NKG2ACE and other markers. Extraction and reverse transcription of RNA yielded cDNA as the sequencing template. This table comes from immunoSEQ multiplex PCR, and its TCRdb copy is limited to in-frame clones, with some not included. The sample includes 270,000 or so clones, none of them occurring once. The specimen was CD4+ T cells sorted from a lymph node. The source of these receptors is a C3H/HeJ mouse with alopecia areata. The mice in this strain carry MHC haplotype H2-k.

Comments on this clone: These gene names are mouse names. The CDR3 extends 4 residues past the end of the read, so its final part is completed from the germline J gene. V gene TRBV19 combines with J gene TRBJ2-5, with 12 bases lining up with TRBD2. CDR1 and CDR2 (germline): FNHDT, SITEND (reference sequence). Trimming at V came to 5 bases and at J to 0 bases, leaving 4 bases not matched to a gene. This CDR3 comprises 16 residues. Partial CDR3 DNA: TGTGCCAGCAGCGGACTGGGGGGGATTAACCAAGAC. It encodes CASSGLGGINQD. The entire CDR3 is CASSGLGGINQDTQYF.

Notes on this clone: These gene names are mouse names. The sequenced CDR3 bases are TGTGCCAGCAGAACTGGGGGGTTAAGTGCAGAA. Amino acid sequence: CASRTGGLSAE. Given in full, the CDR3 is CASRTGGLSAETLYF. V gene TRBV13-3 combines with J gene TRBJ2-3; 9 bases fit TRBD2. The CDR3 goes on 4 residues after the read ends, and that part is filled in from the germline J gene. V shed 5 bases, J shed 0 bases, and the junction held 4 bases outside the gene matches. CDR1 is NNHDY, CDR2 SYVADS, per germline. The CDR3 extends over 15 amino acids.

This clone has only a few counts. These gene names are mouse names. The read ends 4 residues early relative to the CDR3; the germline J gene fills the gap. The V call is TRBV13-1, the J call TRBJ2-7, with 12 bases that match TRBD2. Germline V gene data show CDR1 as NSHNY and CDR2 as SYGAGN. The length of the CDR3 is 16 residues. With 0 bases clipped from V and 2 bases from J, the junction kept 3 bases outside the gene matches. The CDR3 loop is CASSDDDWGGPYEQYF. CDR3 DNA (partial): TGTGCCAGCAGTGATGATGACTGGGGGGGCCCCTAT.

The sample holds a few counts of this clone. The gene names here belong to mouse. The CDR3 extends 4 residues past the end of the read, so its final part is completed from the germline J gene. This sequence joins TRBV1 and TRBJ2-2; 12 nucleotides agree with TRBD2. Per the germline V gene, CDR1 is NSQYPW and CDR2 is LRSPGD (reference sequence). With 1 base clipped from V and 4 bases from J, the junction kept 1 base outside the gene matches. The CDR3 loop spans 16 amino acids. Incomplete CDR3 DNA: TGCACCTGCAGTGCAGCGGGACTGGGGGGCACCGGG. As protein: CTCSAAGLGGTG. In full, the CDR3 is CTCSAAGLGGTGQLYF.

This clone came up many times. Gene names are the mouse ones. At the DNA level, this CDR3 is encoded by other sequences in the same sample as well. CDR3 sequence: CASSRTNQDTQYF. The part of the CDR3 DNA that was read is TGTGCCAGCAGCCGGACAAACCAAGAC. This chain links TRBV14 with TRBJ2-5; tentatively, D is TRBD1 (5 bases). The read ends 4 residues before the CDR3 terminus; that terminus is restored from the germline J gene. Germline CDR1 is SGHDT and CDR2 is FRDEAV. The CDR3 spans 13 residues. Trimming took 5 bases from V and 0 from J, leaving 7 bases between them.

This clone has a handful of counts. Genes here carry mouse names. The CDR3 goes on 4 residues after the read ends, and that part is filled in from the germline J gene. The chain recombines TRBV19 with TRBJ1-2; 8 nucleotides line up with TRBD1. Germline loops: CDR1 FNHDT, CDR2 SITEND (reference sequence). J gave up 1 base and V 2 bases, and 4 bases lay outside the gene matches. The CDR3 runs to 15 residues. CDR3 bases read: TGTGCCAGCAGTATGTTCAGGGGGCGAAACTCC. As protein: CASSMFRGRNS. The whole CDR3 is CASSMFRGRNSDYTF.

About this clone itself: Germline and genes here are mouse. The CDR3 end lies 3 residues beyond the end of the read and is filled in from the germline J gene. This chain connects TRBV19 to TRBJ1-6; D possibly corresponds to TRBD1 (5 bases). TRBJ1-6 is marked as an open reading frame, function uncertain. Germline CDR1 reads FNHDT; CDR2 reads SITEND (reference sequence). The CDR3 is made up of 16 amino acids. V gave up 1 base and J gave up 4 bases, with 12 bases separating them. CDR3 loop: CASSIMGGPYNSPLYF. The covered CDR3 bases are TGTGCCAGCAGTATAATGGGGGGACCATATAATTCGCCC.

There are many counts of this clone. Here the gene names and germline are mouse. From the germline J gene comes the end of the CDR3, since the read stops 4 residues before it. This chain connects TRBV17 to TRBJ2-2, with 10 bases lining up with TRBD1. The CDR3 spans 15 residues. With V trimmed by 3 bases and J by 4 bases, 2 bases remained unmatched. Germline V gene lookup returns CDR1 MNHDT and CDR2 YYDKIL. The sequenced part of the CDR3 DNA is TGTGCTAGCAGTAGGGGGACAGGGGCCACCGGG. Amino acids: CASSRGTGATG. The CDR3 in its entirety is CASSRGTGATGQLYF.

Notes on this clone: Germline and genes here are mouse. The CDR3 end falls 4 residues outside the read, so it is completed with the germline J gene. The chain couples TRBV31 to TRBJ1-2; 8 nucleotides line up with TRBD1. Germline V gene sequence: CDR1 GKSSPN, CDR2 SITVG. The CDR3 is 14 residues long. The sequenced CDR3 bases are TGTGCCTGGAGTCTCGCCAGGGGGCTTTCC. Protein product: CAWSLARGLS. The entire CDR3 protein is CAWSLARGLSDYTF.

About this clone: Genes here carry mouse names. The CDR3 end is not reached by the read, which stops 4 residues before it; the germline J gene fills it in. The chain carries TRBV31 and TRBJ2-2; the D is unclear. This CDR3 has 13 amino acids. The germline CDR1 and CDR2 sequences are GKSSPN and SITVG. V lost 1 base, J lost 2 bases, and 5 bases lay in between. CDR3 DNA, as far as it was read: TGTGCCTGGAGTCGTCAGAACACCGGG. It is translated as CAWSRQNTG. The entire CDR3 is CAWSRQNTGQLYF. Filled out from reference TRBV31 and TRBJ2-2, the complete variable domain reads AQTIHQWPVAEIKAVGSPLSLGCTIKGKSSPNLYWYWQATGGTLQQLFYSITVGQVESVVQLNLSASRPKDDQFILSTEKLLLSHSGFYLCAWSRQNTGQLYFGEGSKLTVL.

Only a few counts were recorded for this clone. The germline and genes are mouse ones. The sequence runs out 4 residues before the end of the CDR3; the remainder is reconstructed from the germline J gene. The V gene is TRBV13-2, the J gene TRBJ2-1; TRBD2 matches 10 bases. The CDR3 is 16 amino acids. Germline V CDR1 and CDR2: NNHNN, SYGAGS (reference sequence). V lost 2 bases and J lost 1; bases outside the gene matches: 3. The CDR3 sequence is CASGEPGLGNYAEQFF. The CDR3 bases that were read are TGTGCCAGCGGTGAACCGGGACTGGGGAACTATGCT.

This clone was observed a few times. Mouse germline and gene names are used. The read terminates 4 residues before the CDR3 end, so the remaining end is supplied by the germline J gene. The V gene is TRBV19, the J gene TRBJ1-1, with 9 bases that match TRBD1. The CDR3 spans 14 residues. Germline V gene lookup returns CDR1 FNHDT and CDR2 SITEND (reference sequence). The V segment lost 3 bases and the J segment 3 bases; nucleotides outside the gene matches: 3. Incomplete CDR3 DNA: TGTGCCAGCAGTACCGGGACAGGGTACACA. Amino acids: CASSTGTGYT. In full, the CDR3 is CASSTGTGYTEVFF.

This clone was observed at least ten times. Here the gene names and germline are mouse. The read terminates 4 residues before the CDR3 end, so the remaining end is supplied by the germline J gene. Additional DNA sequences in this sample encode the identical CDR3. This chain uses TRBV26 with TRBJ2-3, with 8 nucleotides matching TRBD1. V trimming: 11 bases; J trimming: 0 bases; junction bases outside the gene matches: 1. CDR1 is KGHPV and CDR2 is FQNQEV in the germline V gene (reference sequence). The CDR3 is 12 amino acids. The CDR3 is CARQGSAETLYF. The CDR3 DNA, read in part, is TGTGCCCGACAGGGGAGTGCAGAA.

This clone was seen only a few times. The genes and germline here are from mouse. The CDR3 goes on 4 residues after the read ends, and that part is filled in from the germline J gene. The chain recombines TRBV13-3 with TRBJ1-1; 7 nucleotides match TRBD1. This CDR3 contains 13 residues. J gave up 1 base and V 6 bases, and 3 bases lay outside the gene matches. Germline V lookup: CDR1 NNHDY, CDR2 SYVADS. The chain's CDR3 is CASNRDRNTEVFF. The sequenced CDR3 bases are TGTGCCAGCAACCGGGACAGAAACACA.

Details on this clone: Germline and genes: mouse. The read comes to an end 4 residues before the CDR3 does, leaving the germline J gene to fill in the end. The rearrangement links TRBV19 to TRBJ2-1; 8 bases fit TRBD2. The CDR3 totals 16 residues. With V trimmed by 0 bases and J by 1 base, 3 bases remained unmatched. CDR1 is FNHDT, CDR2 SITEND, per germline (reference sequence). CDR3 region: CASSIELGVNYAEQFF. Incomplete CDR3 DNA: TGTGCCAGCAGTATAGAACTGGGGGTCAACTATGCT.

This clone has more than one count but fewer than ten. Mouse names are used for the genes. The read ends 4 residues before the CDR3 terminus; that terminus is restored from the germline J gene. The same CDR3 also results from other DNA sequences found in this sample. V is TRBV13-2 and J is TRBJ2-2; D is possibly TRBD1 (6 bases). The V end lost 5 bases, the J end lost 0 bases, and 8 bases lay between the germline ends. Looked up from germline, CDR1 is NNHNN and CDR2 is SYGAGS (reference sequence). The length of the CDR3 is 14 residues. CDR3 DNA, as far as it was read: TGTGCCAGCGGGGGGACAACAAACACCGGG. Residues: CASGGTTNTG. From start to end, the CDR3 is CASGGTTNTGQLYF.

This clone was picked up a small number of times. Gene names denote mouse genes. The observed sequence ends 4 residues before the CDR3 terminus, with the missing tail filled in from the germline J gene. V gene TRBV5 combines with J gene TRBJ2-1, with 9 bases that match TRBD2. Germline V gene sequence: CDR1 LGHNA, CDR2 YNLKQL (reference sequence). The CDR3 extends over 15 amino acids. The junction had 3 bases not matched to a gene; V was cut back by 5 bases and J by 1 base. CDR3 residues: CASSSGTGNYAEQFF. The CDR3 bases that were read are TGTGCCAGCAGCTCCGGGACTGGGAACTATGCT.